Each of the 14 T cell receptor beta chains below was sequenced from the same sample in a study of blood T cell repertoires in COVID-19. Produced via immunoSEQ multiplex PCR; TCRdb's table is partial and in-frame only. The table has 200,000 to 250,000 clones, 84% seen once. Specimen: peripheral blood. The receptors derive from a man aged 50-59 years with acute or convalescent COVID-19.

The genes are TRBV7-9 and TRBJ1-1; maybe TRBD1 (6 bases). Germline assignment: CDR1 SEHNR and CDR2 FQNEAQ (reference sequence). This CDR3 is built from 16 residues. The V and J ends lost 0 bases and 4 bases respectively, with 15 bases between them. In DNA, the CDR3 is TGTGCCAGCAGCTTAGCTACGGGACGGGGGGCCACTGAAGCTTTCTTT. Translation: CASSLATGRGATEAFF.

The J gene is TRBJ1-5, the V gene TRBV7-9, with 8 bases matching TRBD1. The CDR3 has 14 residues. The V and J ends lost 5 bases and 3 bases, in that order; junction bases with no gene match: 3. Germline V gives CDR1 SEHNR, CDR2 FQNEAQ (reference sequence). In DNA, the CDR3 is TGTGCCAGCAGCCAGGACAGGGCCAATCAGCCCCAGCATTTT. This gives the protein CASSQDRANQPQHF. Using reference TRBV7-9 and TRBJ1-5 for the parts outside the CDR3, the full variable domain is DTGVSQNPRHKITKRGQNVTFRCDPISEHNRLYWYRQTLGQGPEFLTYFQNEAQLEKSRLLSDRFSAERPKGSFSTLEIQRTEQGDSAMYLCASSQDRANQPQHFGDGTRLSIL.

The chain links TRBV6-5 to TRBJ2-7, with TRBD1 matching over 10 bases. Germline lookup yields CDR1 MNHEY and CDR2 SVGAGI. V shed 4 bases and J 2 bases; nucleotides not matched to a gene: 5. The CDR3 runs 15 residues. Here the CDR3 reads CASSSGDRGTYEQYF. The CDR3, as DNA: TGTGCCAGCAGTTCGGGGGACAGGGGAACCTACGAGCAGTACTTC.

The chain uses TRBV10-3 and TRBJ2-7, with 11 bases aligning to TRBD2. The CDR3 totals 13 residues. Germline CDR1 is ENHRY and CDR2 is SYGVKD. Germline trimming cut 5 bases from V and 4 bases from J; bases unmatched to any gene: 1. CDR3 nucleotides: TGTGCCATCAGTACTAGCGGGGGTTACGAGCAGTACTTC. The encoded protein is CAISTSGGYEQYF.

This clone is a singleton in its sample. The rearrangement links TRBV6-5 to TRBJ2-7, with 7 positions matching TRBD1. Germline V gives CDR1 MNHEY, CDR2 SVGAGI. The J segment lost 4 bases and the V segment lost 10 bases, leaving 7 bases of the junction unmatched. The CDR3 covers 12 residues. As DNA, the CDR3 is TGTGCCACACGGGACAGTTCATACGAGCAGTACTTC. Translating it yields CATRDSSYEQYF.

The chain recombines TRBV2 with TRBJ1-5, with D possibly being TRBD1 (5 bases). The CDR3 has 14 amino acids. V lost 6 bases and J lost 0, with 9 bases in between. The germline CDR1 and CDR2 sequences are SNHLY and FYNNEI. The CDR3 nucleotides read TGTGCCAGCAGAGTAGACAGTAGCAATCAGCCCCAGCATTTT. Its translation: CASRVDSSNQPQHF.

The chain couples TRBV19 to TRBJ2-5, with D tentatively TRBD2 (6 bases). The CDR3 is 14 residues long. From germline, CDR1 is LNHDA and CDR2 SQIVND (reference sequence). The germline V and J ends were trimmed by 5 bases and 6 bases, with 16 bases remaining between them. CDR3 protein: CASSSLGTEQTQYF. CDR3 sequence (DNA): TGTGCCAGTAGTTCCCTTGGGACTGAGCAGACCCAGTACTTC.

The chain employs TRBV14 and TRBJ2-5; D is uncertain. Germline V CDR1 and CDR2: SGHDN, FVKESK. The ends were cut back, 4 bases at V and 5 bases at J, with 11 bases in the middle. The CDR3 consists of 13 residues. The CDR3 DNA reads TGTGCCAGCAGCCCCCTAGGTGGCGAGACCCAGTACTTC. It yields the protein CASSPLGGETQYF.

This chain connects TRBV28 to TRBJ1-1; D is unclear. Germline values: CDR1 MDHEN, CDR2 SYDVKM. The CDR3 contains 11 residues. V was clipped by 6 bases and J by 6 bases, with 8 bases between them. The CDR3 sequence: CASRAAAEAFF. The CDR3 nucleotides are TGTGCCAGCAGGGCTGCGGCTGAAGCTTTCTTT.

The genes are TRBV2 and TRBJ2-7, with D possibly TRBD2 on 6 matching bases. There are 16 residues in the CDR3. The V and J ends lost 4 bases and 4 bases respectively, with 20 bases between them. CDR1 is SNHLY, CDR2 FYNNEI, per germline. The CDR3 DNA follows: TGTGCCAGCAGTGCGTGGGGGACTCCTAAAACATACGAGCAGTACTTC. This encodes CASSAWGTPKTYEQYF.

The V and J genes are TRBV6-5 and TRBJ1-2; TRBD1 might be the D (5 bases). The germline V gene encodes CDR1 MNHEY and CDR2 SVGAGI. The CDR3 is made up of 12 amino acids. The V end was cut by 6 bases, the J end by 6 bases, with 11 bases between. CDR3 loop: CASRNSGNGYTF. The CDR3 DNA sequence: TGTGCCAGCAGGAATTCAGGGAATGGCTACACCTTC.

The chain joins TRBV7-9 to TRBJ2-1; possibly TRBD2 for D (5 bases). V lost 0 bases and J 2 bases, leaving 17 bases between the germline ends. Germline V CDR1 and CDR2: SEHNR, FQNEAQ (reference sequence). The CDR3 contains 18 residues. CDR3 DNA sequence: TGTGCCAGCAGCTTAGCTCCCGGACTTGGTAACCCCTACAATGAGCAGTTCTTC. Amino acids: CASSLAPGLGNPYNEQFF.

The J gene is TRBJ2-2, the V gene TRBV28; 7 nucleotides match TRBD2. After removal of 6 bases from V and 5 bases from J, the junction contained 12 bases not matched to a gene. The CDR3 spans 16 residues. Per the germline V gene, CDR1 is MDHEN and CDR2 is SYDVKM. CDR3 bases: TGTGCCAGCAGAGAGATAGGGGCCGGGAGGACCGGGGAGCTGTTTTTT. Translating gives CASREIGAGRTGELFF.

V usage is TRBV19 and J usage is TRBJ2-2; D gene uncertain. The CDR3 runs to 14 residues. Germline V lookup: CDR1 LNHDA, CDR2 SQIVND (reference sequence). Trimming took off 10 bases at V and 6 bases at J, with 18 bases between the two ends. As DNA, the CDR3 is TGTGCCACCACGACATTTTCTGTCTCCGGGGAGCTGTTTTTT. Protein sequence: CATTTFSVSGELFF.